A selection of T cell receptor beta chains follows, all from one sample in a study of blood T cell repertoires in COVID-19. Produced via immunoSEQ multiplex PCR; TCRdb's table is partial and in-frame only. Here the sample spans some 220,000 clones, around 81% being singletons. Specimen: peripheral blood. The source of these receptors is a woman in her sixties or seventies with acute or convalescent COVID-19. Each CDR3 is given with its conserved first and last residue. A D gene is named only where the DNA matches it firmly. Expanded clones are given a class, and other clones once, few, many or no size at all.

>TRBJ1-2|-|TRBV14|-
CASSQPANYGYTF
TGTGCCAGCAGCCAACCAGCTAACTATGGCTACACCTTC
>TRBJ1-1|-|TRBV5-6|few
CASSNSGLRNTEAFF
TGTGCCAGCAGTAACTCGGGACTGAGGAACACTGAAGCTTTCTTT
>TRBJ2-1|TRBD2|TRBV18|-
CASLTTSGGANEQFF
TGTGCCAGTCTCACTACCAGCGGGGGGGCCAATGAGCAGTTCTTC
>TRBJ2-7|-|TRBV15|-
CATSNPGREAYEQYF
TGTGCCACCAGCAACCCCGGCAGGGAAGCGTACGAGCAGTACTTC
>TRBJ2-7|-|TRBV14|once
CASSPNPGLSYEQYF
TGTGCCAGCAGCCCAAATCCGGGACTTTCCTACGAGCAGTACTTC
>TRBJ2-3|TRBD1|TRBV11-2|-
CASSPDRGLADTQYF
TGTGCCAGCAGCCCGGACAGGGGGCTCGCAGATACGCAGTATTTT
>TRBJ1-2|-|TRBV9|-
CASSPSTGYGYTF
TGTGCCAGCAGCCCTTCAACAGGGTATGGCTACACCTTC
>TRBJ2-2|-|TRBV11-2|-
CASSPIRNGGELFF
TGTGCCAGCAGCCCGATTCGTAACGGCGGGGAGCTGTTTTTT
>TRBJ1-1|-|TRBV7-2|-
CASSLGPMNTEAFF
TGTGCCAGCAGCTTAGGTCCCATGAACACTGAAGCTTTCTTT
>TRBJ2-3|TRBD2|TRBV11-2|-
CASSPLAGGTADTQYF
TGTGCCAGCAGTCCCCTAGCGGGGGGAACCGCAGATACGCAGTATTTT
>TRBJ2-7|TRBD1|TRBV2|once
CASSSQAGTAYEQYF
TGTGCCAGCAGTTCGCAGGCCGGGACAGCTTACGAGCAGTACTTC
>TRBJ2-3|TRBD2|TRBV2|-
CASNQRGVTDTQYF
TGTGCCAGCAACCAGCGGGGGGTCACAGATACGCAGTATTTT
>TRBJ2-5|TRBD2|TRBV6-1|-
CASSEKGYGSGGAETQYF
TGTGCCAGCAGTGAAAAGGGGTATGGTAGCGGGGGAGCGGAGACCCAGTACTTC
>TRBJ1-1|TRBD1|TRBV18|-
CASSPTITGGAAEAFF
TGTGCCAGCTCACCGACTATTACAGGGGGCGCGGCTGAAGCTTTCTTT
>TRBJ1-1|-|TRBV6-1|-
CASSENFNTEAFF
TGTGCCAGCAGTGAAAACTTTAACACTGAAGCTTTCTTT
>TRBJ2-3|TRBD1|TRBV13|-
CASSFGTGRDTQYF
TGTGCCAGCAGCTTCGGGACAGGCCGCGATACGCAGTATTTT
>TRBJ2-3|-|TRBV6-5|-
CASSYSLARDTQYF
TGTGCCAGCAGTTACTCACTAGCAAGAGATACGCAGTATTTT
>TRBJ2-3|-|TRBV5-4|-
CASSFSGDTQYF
TGTGCCAGCAGCTTCTCGGGGGATACGCAGTATTTT
>TRBJ1-2|TRBD1|TRBV7-2|once
CASSLHRGVGYTF
TGTGCCAGCAGCTTGCACAGGGGAGTCGGCTACACCTTC
>TRBJ1-6|-|TRBV9|-
CASSVDNRNSPLHF
TGTGCCAGCAGCGTAGATAATCGTAATTCACCCCTCCACTTT
>TRBJ2-4|-|TRBV19|-
CASSMVHRVLAKNIQYF
TGTGCCAGTAGTATGGTCCACAGGGTCCTAGCCAAAAACATTCAGTACTTC
>TRBJ1-1|-|TRBV4-1|-
CASSQYSTGQRNTEAFF
TGCGCCAGCAGCCAGTATAGTACCGGACAAAGAAACACTGAAGCTTTCTTT